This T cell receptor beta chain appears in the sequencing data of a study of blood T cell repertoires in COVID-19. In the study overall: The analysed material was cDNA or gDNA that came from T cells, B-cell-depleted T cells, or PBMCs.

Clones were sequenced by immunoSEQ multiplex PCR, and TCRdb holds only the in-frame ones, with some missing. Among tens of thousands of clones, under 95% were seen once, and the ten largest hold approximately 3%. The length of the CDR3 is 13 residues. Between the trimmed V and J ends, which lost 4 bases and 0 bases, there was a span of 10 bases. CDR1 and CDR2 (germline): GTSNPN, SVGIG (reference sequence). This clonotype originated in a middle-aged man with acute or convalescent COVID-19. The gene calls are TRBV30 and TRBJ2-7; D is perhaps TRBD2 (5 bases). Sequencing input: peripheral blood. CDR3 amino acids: CAWTPTSSYEQYF. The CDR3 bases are TGTGCCTGGACTCCAACTAGCTCCTACGAGCAGTACTTC.